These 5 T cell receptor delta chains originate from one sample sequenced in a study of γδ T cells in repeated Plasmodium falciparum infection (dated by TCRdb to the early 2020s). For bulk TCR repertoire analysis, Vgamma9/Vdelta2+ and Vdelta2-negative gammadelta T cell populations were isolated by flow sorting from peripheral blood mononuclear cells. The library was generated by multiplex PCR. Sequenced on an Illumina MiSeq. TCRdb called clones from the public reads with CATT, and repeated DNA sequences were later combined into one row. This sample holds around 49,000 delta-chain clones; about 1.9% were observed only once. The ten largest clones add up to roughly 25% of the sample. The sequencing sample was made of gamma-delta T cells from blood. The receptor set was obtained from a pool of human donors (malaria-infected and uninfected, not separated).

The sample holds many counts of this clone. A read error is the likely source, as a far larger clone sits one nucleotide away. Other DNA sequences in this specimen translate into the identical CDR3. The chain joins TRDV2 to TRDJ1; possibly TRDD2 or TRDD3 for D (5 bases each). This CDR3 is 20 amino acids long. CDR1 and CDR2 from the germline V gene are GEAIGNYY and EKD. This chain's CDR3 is CACDSVAVRGASLYTDKLIF. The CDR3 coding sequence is TGCGCCTGTGACTCGGTCGCCGTTCGGGGGGCTTCCCTGTACACCGATAAACTCATCTTT.

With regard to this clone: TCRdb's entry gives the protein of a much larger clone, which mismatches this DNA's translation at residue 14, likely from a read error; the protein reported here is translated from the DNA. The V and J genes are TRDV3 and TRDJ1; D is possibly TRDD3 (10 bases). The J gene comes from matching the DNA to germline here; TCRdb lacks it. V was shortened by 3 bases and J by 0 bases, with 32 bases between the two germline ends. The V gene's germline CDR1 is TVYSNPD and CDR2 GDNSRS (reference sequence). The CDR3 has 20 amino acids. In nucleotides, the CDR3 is TGTGCCTTAACAGGCCTTCCTACAATTCTGGGGGATAACGACACCGATAAACTCATCTTT. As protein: CALTGLPTILGDNDTDKLIF.

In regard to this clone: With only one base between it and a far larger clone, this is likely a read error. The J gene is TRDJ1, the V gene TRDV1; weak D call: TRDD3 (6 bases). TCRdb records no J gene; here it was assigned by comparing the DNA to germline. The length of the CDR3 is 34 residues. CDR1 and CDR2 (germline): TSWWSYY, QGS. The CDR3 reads CAPGEVHPSYTSTGTLRSPDTLAYWKPYTDKLIF. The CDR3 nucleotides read TGTGCTCCTGGGGAAGTTCACCCATCCTATACGTCAACGGGGACTTTGAGATCCCCCGACACCCTTGCGTACTGGAAACCTTACACCGATAAACTCATCTTT.

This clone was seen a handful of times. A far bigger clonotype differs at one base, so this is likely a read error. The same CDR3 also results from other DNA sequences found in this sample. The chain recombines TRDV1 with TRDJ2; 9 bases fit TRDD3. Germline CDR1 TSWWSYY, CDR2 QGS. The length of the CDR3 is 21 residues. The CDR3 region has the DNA TGTGCTCTTGGGGAACCACAGTTTTTCACTGGGGGACGTTATCGGACAGCTCAACTCTTCTTT. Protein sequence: CALGEPQFFTGGRYRTAQLFF.

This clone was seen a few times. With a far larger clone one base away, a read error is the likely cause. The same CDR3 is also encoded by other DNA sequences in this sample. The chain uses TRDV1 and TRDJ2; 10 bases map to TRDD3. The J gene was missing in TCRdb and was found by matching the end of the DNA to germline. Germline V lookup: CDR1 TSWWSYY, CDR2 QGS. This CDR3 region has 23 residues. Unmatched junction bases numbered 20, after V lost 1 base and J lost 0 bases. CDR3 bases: TGTGCTCTTGGGGAACCGGCGTATTGGGGGATACCTGTGTTGATAGCTTTGACAGCACAACTCTTCTTT. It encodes CALGEPAYWGIPVLIALTAQLFF.